Listed here are 27 T cell receptor beta chains from one sample, sequenced in a study of control samples from healthy donors and cancer patients. Repertoires were generated with immunoSEQ multiplex PCR, while TCRdb's copy carries only in-frame clones and drops some. This sample has some 95,000 clones, with roughly 89% found just once. The specimen sequenced was blood. These receptors were taken from a human donor in good health. The donor label of this sample is uncertain.

The chain links TRBV2 to TRBJ1-2; D may be TRBD1 (5 bases). The CDR3 sequence is 14 residues long. The germline gives CDR1 SNHLY, CDR2 FYNNEI. V gave up 3 bases and J gave up 4 bases, with 12 bases separating them. As DNA, the CDR3 is TGTGCCAGCAGTGACCAGGGAAAAATCTATGGCTACACCTTC. It is translated as CASSDQGKIYGYTF.

This chain links TRBV5-8 with TRBJ2-7; D not certain. The CDR3 totals 11 residues. The V gene's germline CDR1 is SGHTS and CDR2 YDEGEE. Trimming left V 3 bases short and J 4 bases short, with 5 bases between. CDR3 sequence (DNA): TGTGCCAGCAGCTCTTCGTACGAGCAGTACTTC. This codes for CASSSSYEQYF. The variable domain in full, with the rest retrieved from reference TRBV5-8 and TRBJ2-7, is EAGVTQSPTHLIKTRGQQATLRCSPISGHTSVYWYQQALGLGLQFLLWYDEGEERNRGNFPPRFSGRQFPNYSSELNVNALELEDSALYLCASSSSYEQYFGPGTRLTVT.

V and J are TRBV5-1 and TRBJ2-1; 12 bases agree with TRBD1. CDR3 length: 18 residues. V shed 2 bases, J shed 6 bases, and the junction held 12 bases outside the gene matches. The germline gives CDR1 SGHRS, CDR2 YFSETQ. The chain's CDR3 is CASSFTSPGTGGLNEQFF. In DNA, the CDR3 is TGCGCCAGCAGCTTTACAAGTCCCGGGACAGGGGGCCTCAATGAGCAGTTCTTC.

The table lists this clone with a count of one. This sequence joins TRBV2 and TRBJ1-2; D unclear. Germline V lookup: CDR1 SNHLY, CDR2 FYNNEI. The germline V and J ends were trimmed by 0 bases and 4 bases, with 6 bases remaining between them. This CDR3 spans 13 amino acids. CDR3 sequence: CASSEALFYGYTF. The CDR3 region has the DNA TGTGCCAGCAGTGAAGCGCTGTTCTATGGCTACACCTTC.

This clone occurred once. V usage is TRBV15 and J usage is TRBJ1-4; a possible D gene is TRBD1 (5 bases). V gave up 5 bases and J gave up 7 bases, with 20 bases separating them. The CDR3 has 16 residues. From germline, CDR1 is LNHNV and CDR2 YYDKDF (reference sequence). The CDR3 nucleotides read TGTGCCACCAGCGGTTACTCCAGGGATGGGAGTGAAAAACTGTTTTTT. It encodes CATSGYSRDGSEKLFF.

V gene TRBV4-2 combines with J gene TRBJ1-3; maybe TRBD1 (5 bases). CDR1 is LGHNA, CDR2 YNFKEQ, per germline. V shed 0 bases and J shed 0 bases, with 12 bases lying between them. The CDR3 sequence is 17 residues long. In DNA form, the CDR3 reads TGTGCCAGCAGCCAAGACGGGCCAGGGCACTCTGGAAACACCATATATTTT. Translating gives CASSQDGPGHSGNTIYF.

This rearrangement joins TRBV11-2 to TRBJ1-2; no definite D call. Deletions cut 1 base from V and 5 bases from J, with 11 bases between. This CDR3 spans 14 amino acids. CDR1 and CDR2 from the germline V gene are SGHAT and FQNNGV. The DNA of the CDR3 is TGTGCCAGCAGCTTAGTTCCGGGGTCATATGGCTACACCTTC. Its translation: CASSLVPGSYGYTF. Full variable domain (remainder filled in from reference TRBV11-2 and TRBJ1-2): EAGVAQSPRYKIIEKRQSVAFWCNPISGHATLYWYQQILGQGPKLLIQFQNNGVVDDSQLPKDRFSAERLKGVDSTLKIQPAKLEDSAVYLCASSLVPGSYGYTFGSGTRLTVV.

This chain links TRBV11-2 with TRBJ1-3, with unresolved D. V gave up 6 bases and J gave up 2 bases, with 11 bases separating them. This CDR3 is built from 14 residues. The germline CDR1 and CDR2 sequences are SGHAT and FQNNGV. The CDR3, as DNA: TGTGCCAGCAGAGAGAACTACCCTGGAAACACCATATATTTT. Amino acids: CASRENYPGNTIYF.

The V gene is TRBV10-3, the J gene TRBJ2-4; D is tentatively TRBD1 or TRBD2 (5 bases each). The CDR3 totals 15 residues. Germline CDR1 is ENHRY and CDR2 is SYGVKD. V gave up 0 bases and J gave up 1 base, with 7 bases separating them. The CDR3 loop reads CAISESEGAKNIQYF. DNA of the CDR3: TGTGCCATCAGTGAGTCAGAGGGGGCCAAAAACATTCAGTACTTC.

This sequence joins TRBV19 and TRBJ2-5; a possible D gene is TRBD1 (6 bases). The V end lost 4 bases, the J end lost 5 bases, and 11 bases lay between the germline ends. The length of the CDR3 is 13 residues. Germline CDR1 and CDR2: LNHDA and SQIVND (reference sequence). Written as DNA, the CDR3 is TGTGCCAGTAGTAGGGACAAGGGTGAGACCCAGTACTTC. It specifies CASSRDKGETQYF.

This chain links TRBV9 with TRBJ1-1; D might be TRBD1 (5 bases). V was shortened by 2 bases and J by 2 bases, with 7 bases between the two germline ends. Germline V gives CDR1 SGDLS, CDR2 YYNGEE. There are 13 residues in the CDR3. The CDR3 coding sequence is TGTGCCAGCAGCGTCAGGGATAACACTGAAGCTTTCTTT. It specifies CASSVRDNTEAFF. The full variable domain, its missing parts supplied by reference TRBV9 and TRBJ1-1, is DSGVTQTPKHLITATGQRVTLRCSPRSGDLSVYWYQQSLDQGLQFLIQYYNGEERAKGNILERFSAQQFPDLHSELNLSSLELGDSALYFCASSVRDNTEAFFGQGTRLTVV.

This chain uses TRBV18 with TRBJ2-2; D possibly corresponds to TRBD1 (5 bases). This CDR3 is built from 14 residues. Germline values: CDR1 KGHSH, CDR2 LQKENI. The V gene lost 4 bases and the J gene lost 5 bases, with 11 bases spanning the gap. In DNA form, the CDR3 reads TGTGCCAGCTCACAAATACCAGGGACCGGGGAGCTGTTTTTT. Translating gives CASSQIPGTGELFF.

The chain combines TRBV18 with TRBJ1-3, with 8 bases aligning to TRBD1. The CDR3 covers 15 residues. Trimming at V came to 3 bases and at J to 1 base, leaving 2 bases not matched to a gene. Germline V gene lookup returns CDR1 KGHSH and CDR2 LQKENI. The CDR3 here is CASSPDRVSGNTIYF. The CDR3 DNA sequence: TGTGCCAGCTCACCGGACAGGGTTTCTGGAAACACCATATATTTT.

The chain has TRBV3-1 (or the pseudogene TRBV3-2) and TRBJ2-2; TRBD2 agrees at 13 bases. The J segment lost 6 bases and the V segment lost 5 bases, leaving 3 bases of the junction unmatched. Germline V gives CDR1 LGHDT, CDR2 YNNKEL (reference sequence). This CDR3 spans 15 amino acids. As DNA, the CDR3 is TGTGCCAGCAGCTGGACTAGCGGGGGCCCCGGGGAGCTGTTTTTT. This translates into CASSWTSGGPGELFF.

The chain couples TRBV27 to TRBJ2-7; TRBD2 might be the D (6 bases). This CDR3 has 14 amino acids. The V gene's germline CDR1 is MNHEY and CDR2 SMNVEV (reference sequence). Deletions cut 8 bases from V and 6 bases from J, with 20 bases between. The CDR3, as DNA: TGTGCCAGCTCCTTTACGGTGGAGGGCTTCGAGCAGTACTTC. It yields the protein CASSFTVEGFEQYF.

The rearrangement uses TRBV5-8 and TRBJ2-5, with 8 positions matching TRBD2. The junction had 10 bases not matched to a gene; V was cut back by 7 bases and J by 5 bases. The CDR3 extends over 14 amino acids. Germline V gene lookup returns CDR1 SGHTS and CDR2 YDEGEE. The CDR3 loop reads CASSRRGGLETQYF. As DNA, the CDR3 is TGTGCCAGCTCCCGTCGGGGGGGCCTTGAGACCCAGTACTTC.

The gene calls are TRBV19 and TRBJ2-1; TRBD2 might be the D (5 bases). The germline V gene encodes CDR1 LNHDA and CDR2 SQIVND (reference sequence). This CDR3 region has 15 residues. Between the trimmed V and J ends, which lost 3 bases and 0 bases, there was a span of 9 bases. The chain's CDR3 is CASSIEGNSYNEQFF. The CDR3 coding sequence is TGTGCCAGTAGTATCGAGGGAAACTCCTACAATGAGCAGTTCTTC.

The chain joins TRBV6-5 to TRBJ2-5; 8 bases align to TRBD1. J lost 9 bases, V lost 2 bases, and 14 bases had no gene match. CDR1 is MNHEY, CDR2 SVGAGI, per germline. The CDR3 is 16 residues long. CDR3 amino acids: CASSYRAGGLPTAQYF. The CDR3 DNA sequence: TGTGCCAGCAGTTACAGGGCAGGGGGCTTACCAACGGCCCAGTACTTC.

V usage is TRBV3-1 (or the pseudogene TRBV3-2) and J usage is TRBJ1-2; D is unresolved. V was shortened by 0 bases and J by 5 bases, with 10 bases between the two germline ends. From germline, CDR1 is LGHDT and CDR2 YNNKEL (reference sequence). The length of the CDR3 is 14 residues. This CDR3 reads CASSQDEQTYGYTF. CDR3 DNA: TGTGCCAGCAGCCAAGATGAGCAGACATATGGCTACACCTTC.

The rearrangement joins TRBV14 to TRBJ1-2; D unclear. V lost 1 base and J 8 bases, leaving 14 bases between the germline ends. Germline CDR1 SGHDN, CDR2 FVKESK. The CDR3 has 14 amino acids. The CDR3 region is CASSQGSRLGGYTF. The CDR3 DNA is TGTGCCAGCAGCCAAGGGTCAAGACTAGGCGGCTACACCTTC.

The rearrangement joins TRBV12-3 or TRBV12-4 to TRBJ1-2; maybe TRBD1 (5 bases). This CDR3 contains 13 residues. The V and J ends lost 5 bases and 4 bases respectively, with 11 bases between them. This CDR3 is CASSVQEIYGYTF. The CDR3 DNA follows: TGTGCCAGCAGTGTACAGGAAATCTATGGCTACACCTTC.

This sequence joins TRBV5-1 and TRBJ2-2; D not resolved. This CDR3 comprises 14 residues. Germline V gene data show CDR1 as SGHRS and CDR2 as YFSETQ. V lost 4 bases, J lost 6 bases, and 13 bases lay in between. In DNA form, the CDR3 reads TGCGCCAGCAGCCAAACTCAGGTCGCCGGGGAGCTGTTTTTT. Its protein product is CASSQTQVAGELFF.

The J gene is TRBJ1-1, the V gene TRBV5-1; D is possibly TRBD1 (6 bases). This CDR3 spans 13 amino acids. The germline V and J ends were trimmed by 2 bases and 5 bases, with 10 bases remaining between them. The germline CDR1 and CDR2 sequences are SGHRS and YFSETQ. The CDR3 DNA reads TGCGCCAGCAGCTTCGGGGGGCGGACTGAAGCTTTCTTT. It specifies CASSFGGRTEAFF.

V and J are TRBV3-1 (or the pseudogene TRBV3-2) and TRBJ1-2; 7 positions match TRBD1. CDR3 size: 13 residues. The J segment lost 7 bases and the V segment lost 3 bases, leaving 5 bases of the junction unmatched. Germline V gives CDR1 LGHDT, CDR2 YNNKEL (reference sequence). CDR3 amino acids: CASSQGDRAGYTF. The CDR3 DNA reads as TGTGCCAGCAGCCAGGGGGACAGAGCTGGCTACACCTTC.

This chain uses TRBV9 with TRBJ1-5, with 7 nucleotides matching TRBD1. Trimming cost V 3 bases and J 3 bases; bases outside gene matches: 6. The length of the CDR3 is 15 residues. Germline assignment: CDR1 SGDLS and CDR2 YYNGEE. CDR3 sequence (DNA): TGTGCCAGCAGCGGGGGCGGGACAGCCAATCAGCCCCAGCATTTT. Translated, it gives CASSGGGTANQPQHF.

V usage is TRBV19 and J usage is TRBJ2-2; no reliable D call. The V end lost 3 bases, the J end lost 1 base, and 6 bases lay between the germline ends. From germline, CDR1 is LNHDA and CDR2 SQIVND (reference sequence). The CDR3 consists of 14 residues. CDR3: CASSIWGNTGELFF. The CDR3 coding sequence is TGTGCCAGTAGTATTTGGGGGAACACCGGGGAGCTGTTTTTT.

CDR3 sequence: CASSPSGVQETQYF. In DNA, the CDR3 is TGTGCCAGCAGTCCAAGCGGGGTCCAAGAGACCCAGTACTTC. The rearrangement links TRBV27 to TRBJ2-5, with TRBD2 matching 7 bases. Germline V CDR1 and CDR2: MNHEY, SMNVEV (reference sequence). J lost 1 base, V lost 5 bases, and 4 bases had no gene match. The length of the CDR3 is 14 residues.